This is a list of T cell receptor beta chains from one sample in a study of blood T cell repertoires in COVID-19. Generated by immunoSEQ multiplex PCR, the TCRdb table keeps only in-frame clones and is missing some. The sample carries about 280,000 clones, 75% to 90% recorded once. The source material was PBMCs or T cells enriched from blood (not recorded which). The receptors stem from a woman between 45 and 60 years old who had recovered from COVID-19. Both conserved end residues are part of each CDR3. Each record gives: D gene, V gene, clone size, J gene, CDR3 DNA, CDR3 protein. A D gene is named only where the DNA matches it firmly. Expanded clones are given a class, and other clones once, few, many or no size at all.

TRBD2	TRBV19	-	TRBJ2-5	TGTGCCAGTCGTAGCGGGCTACCGTGGGAAGAGACCCAGTACTTC	CASRSGLPWEETQYF
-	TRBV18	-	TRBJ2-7	TGTGCCAGCTCACCTAGCCATCTCCTCCAAGAGCAGTACTTC	CASSPSHLLQEQYF
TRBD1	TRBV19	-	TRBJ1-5	TGTGCCAGCAACGACAGGGGGTTTCAGCCCCAGCATTTT	CASNDRGFQPQHF
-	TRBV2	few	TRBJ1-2	TGTGCCAGCAGCGGGGGTATACGCCCTCTGGGGTATGGCTACACCTTC	CASSGGIRPLGYGYTF
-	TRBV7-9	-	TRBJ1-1	TGTGCCAGCAGCTTTACAGAGAACACTGAAGCTTTCTTT	CASSFTENTEAFF
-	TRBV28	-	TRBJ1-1	TGTGCCAGCAATCGCCGGGGGTACACTGAAGCTTTCTTT	CASNRRGYTEAFF
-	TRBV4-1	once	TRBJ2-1	TGCGCCAGCAGCCAAGAGCCTAGCTGGGAGCAGTTCTTC	CASSQEPSWEQFF
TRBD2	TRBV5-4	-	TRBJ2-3	TGTGCCAGCAGCTTCTTAGCGGGAGTTGGAGATACGCAGTATTTT	CASSFLAGVGDTQYF
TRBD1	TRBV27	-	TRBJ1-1	TGTGCCAGCAGCGAGACAGGGATTGTCACTGAAGCTTTCTTT	CASSETGIVTEAFF
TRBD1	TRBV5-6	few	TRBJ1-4	TGTGCCAGCAGCCCCTTACAGGGGGCGGCTAATGAAAAACTGTTTTTT	CASSPLQGAANEKLFF
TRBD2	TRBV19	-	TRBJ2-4	TGTGCCAGTAGTAGGGGGGGGTTGGACATTCAGTACTTC	CASSRGGLDIQYF
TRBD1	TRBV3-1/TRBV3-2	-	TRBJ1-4	TGTGCCAGCAGCAGGAGGGACAGGGCGGGAGAAAAACTGTTTTTT	CASSRRDRAGEKLFF
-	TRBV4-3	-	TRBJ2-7	TGCGCCAGCAGCCAAGGTCACGGGAGCCCTATCTACGAGCAGTACTTC	CASSQGHGSPIYEQYF
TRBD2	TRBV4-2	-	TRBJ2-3	TGTGCCAGCAGCCAAGATCTAGCGGGAGGGCGCGGTACGCAGTATTTT	CASSQDLAGGRGTQYF
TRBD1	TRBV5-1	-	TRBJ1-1	TGCGCCAGCAGCTTGGAGCGAGGGGGCAGATACACTGAAGCTTTCTTT	CASSLERGGRYTEAFF
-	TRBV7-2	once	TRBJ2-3	TGTGCCAGCAGCTTGCCCCCTCTTCCGGCGCAGTATTTT	CASSLPPLPAQYF
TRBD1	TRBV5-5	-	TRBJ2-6	TGTGCCAGCGACAGGGTTGGGGCCAACGTCCTGACTTTC	CASDRVGANVLTF
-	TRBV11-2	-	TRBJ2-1	TGTGCCAGCAGCCCTCCTAGGCGAAGTGATGGGCAGTTCTTC	CASSPPRRSDGQFF
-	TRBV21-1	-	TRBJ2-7	TGTGCCAGCGGCACTACAGTTCCCGAGCAGTACTTC	CASGTTVPEQYF
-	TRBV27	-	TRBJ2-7	TGTGCCAGCAGTCGTACAGGGTCCCACGAGCAGTACTTC	CASSRTGSHEQYF
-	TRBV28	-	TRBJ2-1	TGTGCCAGCAGTTTAATAGGGGTTAATGAGCAGTTCTTC	CASSLIGVNEQFF
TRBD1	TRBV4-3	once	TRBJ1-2	TGCGCCAGCAGCCAAGGGGGACAGGGGTTTGGCTACACCTTC	CASSQGGQGFGYTF
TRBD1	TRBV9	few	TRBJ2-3	TGTGCCAGCAGCGTAGCCTACAGGGGTGATACGCAGTATTTT	CASSVAYRGDTQYF
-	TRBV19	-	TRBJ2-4	TGTGCCAGTAGTATAGGACAGGAAGCAAACCTAGCCAAAAACATTCAGTACTTC	CASSIGQEANLAKNIQYF
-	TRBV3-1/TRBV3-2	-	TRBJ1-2	TGTGCCAGCAGCCAAGATCTGCCGGGTATCTATGGCTACACCTTC	CASSQDLPGIYGYTF
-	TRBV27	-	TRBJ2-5	TGTGCCAGCAGTTCCCCCGCCGGGACACTCCAAGAGACCCAGTACTTC	CASSSPAGTLQETQYF
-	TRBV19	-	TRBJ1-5	TGTGCCAGTAGTATAGATAGGGGTCAGCCCCAGCATTTT	CASSIDRGQPQHF
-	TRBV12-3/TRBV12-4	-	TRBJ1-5	TGTGCCAGCAGGCCCGGGAGGGTTCAGCCCCAGCATTTT	CASRPGRVQPQHF
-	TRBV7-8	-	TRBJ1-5	TGTGCCAGCAGCTTGGATCCGGGACTGCGCAATCAGCCCCAGCATTTT	CASSLDPGLRNQPQHF
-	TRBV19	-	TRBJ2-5	TGTGCCAGTAGTATAGCTTCACTAGAGACCCAGTACTTC	CASSIASLETQYF
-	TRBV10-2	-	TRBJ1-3	TGCGCCAGCAGTGTGGCAGTCATTGGAAACACCATATATTTT	CASSVAVIGNTIYF
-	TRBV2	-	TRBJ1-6	TGTGCCAGCAGTGAACAACAGGTCAATTCACCCCTCCACTTT	CASSEQQVNSPLHF
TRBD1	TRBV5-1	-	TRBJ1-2	TGCGCCAGCAGCTTCGGGACAGGGGTTAACTATGGCTACACCTTC	CASSFGTGVNYGYTF
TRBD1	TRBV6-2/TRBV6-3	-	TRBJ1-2	TGTGCCAGCAGTGGGAGACAGGGGCGCTATGGCTACACCTTC	CASSGRQGRYGYTF
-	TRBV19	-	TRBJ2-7	TGTGCCAGTAGTCATACCCCAGCGATCGAGCAGTACTTC	CASSHTPAIEQYF
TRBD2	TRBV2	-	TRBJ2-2	TGTGCCAGCACGTCTAGCGGGGTGTCTGTAAACACCGGGGAGCTGTTTTTT	CASTSSGVSVNTGELFF
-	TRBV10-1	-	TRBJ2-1	TGCGCCAGCAGCCCCGGGACATCGAGCTCCTACAATGAGCAGTTCTTC	CASSPGTSSSYNEQFF
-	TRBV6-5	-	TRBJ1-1	TGTGCCAGCAGTACCCTTCAGGGTGAAGCTTTCTTT	CASSTLQGEAFF
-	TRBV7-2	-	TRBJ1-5	TGTGCCAGCAGCCCATGGGGGGTAGGTCAGCCCCAGCATTTT	CASSPWGVGQPQHF
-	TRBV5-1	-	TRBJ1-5	TGCGCCAGCAGATTTGGTGAGAATCAGCCCCAGCATTTT	CASRFGENQPQHF
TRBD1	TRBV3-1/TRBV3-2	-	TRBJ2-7	TGTGCCAGCAGCCAAGAGGGACAGGGGGTCTGGGAGCAGTACTTC	CASSQEGQGVWEQYF
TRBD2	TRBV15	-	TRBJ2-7	TGTGCCACCAGCCTCGGCGTGGCGGGAGTCCTCGAGCAGTACTTC	CATSLGVAGVLEQYF
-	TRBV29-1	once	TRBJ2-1	TGCAGCGTTGCCGGCAGGTTTTCGGCCTACAATGAGCAGTTCTTC	CSVAGRFSAYNEQFF
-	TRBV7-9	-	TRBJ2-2	TGTGCCAGCAGCCCGGCGAGGATGGTACTTACCGGGGAGCTGTTTTTT	CASSPARMVLTGELFF
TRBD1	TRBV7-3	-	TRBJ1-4	TGTGCCAGCAGCCCGTCCCAGGGGGCATATAATGAAAAACTGTTTTTT	CASSPSQGAYNEKLFF
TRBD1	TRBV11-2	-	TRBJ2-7	TGTGCCAGCAGCACACAGAGCCCCGGGACAGTGCCCTACGAGCAGTACTTC	CASSTQSPGTVPYEQYF
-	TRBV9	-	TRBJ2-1	TGTGCCAGCAGCGTAGCAGGGGCCGATGAGCAGTTCTTC	CASSVAGADEQFF
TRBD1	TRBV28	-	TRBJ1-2	TGTGCCAGCAGTGCACCCGGGACAGGGGGTTATGGCTACACCTTC	CASSAPGTGGYGYTF
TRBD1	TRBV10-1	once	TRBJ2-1	TGCGCCAGCAGTGTAACAGGGGGTCCGTCTGAGCAGTTCTTC	CASSVTGGPSEQFF
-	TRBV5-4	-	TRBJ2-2	TGTGCCAGCTCACGGGAGATCGGGGAGCTGTTTTTT	CASSREIGELFF
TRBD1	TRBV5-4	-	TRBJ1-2	TGTGCCAGCAGCTTGCCTTTAGGGGGCAATAACTATGGCTACACCTTC	CASSLPLGGNNYGYTF
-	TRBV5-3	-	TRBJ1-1	TGTGCCAGAAGCTCAAGAGCCAGGCTCTTGAACACTGAAGCTTTCTTT	CARSSRARLLNTEAFF